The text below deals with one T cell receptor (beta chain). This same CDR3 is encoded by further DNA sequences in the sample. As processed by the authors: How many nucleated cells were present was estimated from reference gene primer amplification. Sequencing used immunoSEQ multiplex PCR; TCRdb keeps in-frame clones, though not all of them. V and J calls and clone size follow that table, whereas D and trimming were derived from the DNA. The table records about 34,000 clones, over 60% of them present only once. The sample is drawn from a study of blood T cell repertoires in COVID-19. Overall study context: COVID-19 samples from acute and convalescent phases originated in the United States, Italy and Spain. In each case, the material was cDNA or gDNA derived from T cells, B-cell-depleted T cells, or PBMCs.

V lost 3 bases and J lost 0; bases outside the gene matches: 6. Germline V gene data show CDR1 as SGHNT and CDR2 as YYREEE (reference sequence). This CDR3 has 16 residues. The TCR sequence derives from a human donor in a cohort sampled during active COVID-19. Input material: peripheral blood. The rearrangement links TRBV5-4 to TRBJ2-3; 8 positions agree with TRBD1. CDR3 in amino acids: CASSSRTGRSTDTQYF. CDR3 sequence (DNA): TGTGCCAGCAGCTCCCGGACAGGGAGGAGCACAGATACGCAGTATTTT.